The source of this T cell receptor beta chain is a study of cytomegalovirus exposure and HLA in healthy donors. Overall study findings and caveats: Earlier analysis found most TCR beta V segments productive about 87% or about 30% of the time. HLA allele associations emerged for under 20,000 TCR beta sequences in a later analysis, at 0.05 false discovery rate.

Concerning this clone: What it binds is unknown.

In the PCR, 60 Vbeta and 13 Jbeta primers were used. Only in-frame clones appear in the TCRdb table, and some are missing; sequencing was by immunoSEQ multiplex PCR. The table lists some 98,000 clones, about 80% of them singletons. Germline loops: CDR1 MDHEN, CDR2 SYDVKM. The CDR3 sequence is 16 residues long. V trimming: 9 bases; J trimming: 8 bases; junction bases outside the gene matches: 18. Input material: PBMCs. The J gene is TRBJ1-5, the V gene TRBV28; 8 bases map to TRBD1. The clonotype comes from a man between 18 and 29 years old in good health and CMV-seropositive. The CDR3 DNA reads TGTGCCAGTCAGAGAAGGGGCAGGGGGCGTCTAAAGCCCCAGCATTTT. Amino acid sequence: CASQRRGRGRLKPQHF.